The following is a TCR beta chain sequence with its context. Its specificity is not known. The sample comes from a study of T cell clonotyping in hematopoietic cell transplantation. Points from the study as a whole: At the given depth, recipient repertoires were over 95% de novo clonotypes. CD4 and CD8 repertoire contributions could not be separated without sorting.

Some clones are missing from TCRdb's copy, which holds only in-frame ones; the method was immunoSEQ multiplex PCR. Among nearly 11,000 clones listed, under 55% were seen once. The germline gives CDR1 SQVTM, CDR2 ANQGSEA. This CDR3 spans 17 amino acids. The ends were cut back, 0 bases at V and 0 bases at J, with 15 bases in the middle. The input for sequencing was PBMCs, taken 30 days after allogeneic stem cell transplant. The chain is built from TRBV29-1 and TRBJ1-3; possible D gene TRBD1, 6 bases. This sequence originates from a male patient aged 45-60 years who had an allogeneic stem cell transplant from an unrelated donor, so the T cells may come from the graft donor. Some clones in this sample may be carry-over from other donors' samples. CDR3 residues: CSVEDPAGASSGNTIYF. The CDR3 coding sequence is TGCAGCGTTGAAGATCCGGCAGGGGCCAGCTCTGGAAACACCATATATTTT. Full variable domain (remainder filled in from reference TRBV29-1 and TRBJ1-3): SAVISQKPSRDICQRGTSLTIQCQVDSQVTMMFWYRQQPGQSLTLIATANQGSEATYESGFVIDKFPISRPNLTFSTLTVSNMSPEDSSIYLCSVEDPAGASSGNTIYFGEGSWLTVV.